These 21 T cell receptor beta chains share one sample of origin, sequenced in a study of Graves' ophthalmopathy and Graves' hyperthyroidism. Investigators amplified TCR beta CDR3 regions from RNA transcripts. An opening RT-PCR round employed HTBI primers and preceded a second-round multiplex PCR. In TCRdb, the multiplex PCR reads were re-called with MiXCR into one record per CDR3 protein. The sample has about 620,000 distinct CDR3 sequences; 22% are singletons. The sample comprised peripheral blood. The receptor source for this set is a woman between 18 and 29 years old with stable Graves' hyperthyroidism. Some clones in this sample may be carry-over from other donors' samples.

This chain links TRBV6-1 with TRBJ1-5, with a tentative D call TRBD1 (5 bases). Germline-derived CDR1 and CDR2 are MNHNS and SASEGT. The length of the CDR3 is 15 residues. V lost 6 bases and J lost 0, with 12 bases in between. The CDR3 is CASRRDRASNQPQHF. In DNA form, the CDR3 reads TGTGCCAGCAGAAGAGACAGAGCTAGCAATCAGCCCCAGCATTTT.

This clonotype was seen repeatedly, ten times or more. The chain carries TRBV11-2 and TRBJ1-6; D is unclear. The CDR3 sequence is 13 residues long. Germline V gene data show CDR1 as SGHAT and CDR2 as FQNNGV. Trimming took 2 bases from V and 13 from J, leaving 12 bases between them. CDR3 DNA sequence: TGTGCCAGCAGCTTACCTCCGGGTATTCCCCTCCACTTT. Translated: CASSLPPGIPLHF.

This clonotype has ten or more counts. The chain is built from TRBV24-1 and TRBJ2-5, with 11 bases matching TRBD2. The germline V gene encodes CDR1 KGHDR and CDR2 SFDVKD. This CDR3 contains 15 residues. The V and J ends lost 2 bases and 4 bases, in that order; junction bases with no gene match: 2. In DNA, the CDR3 is TGTGCCACCAGTGATTCTGGACTAGCGGGAGAGACCCAGTACTTC. Translating gives CATSDSGLAGETQYF.

The V call is TRBV28, the J call TRBJ2-7; 9 bases match TRBD1. With V trimmed by 2 bases and J by 1 base, 9 bases remained unmatched. Per germline, CDR1 MDHEN and CDR2 SYDVKM. This CDR3 is 17 amino acids long. CDR3 sequence reads: CASSLVGQGRASYEQYF. Written as DNA, the CDR3 is TGTGCCAGCAGTTTAGTAGGACAGGGGCGAGCGTCCTACGAGCAGTACTTC. The variable domain in full, completed from reference TRBV28 and TRBJ2-7, reads DVKVTQSSRYLVKRTGEKVFLECVQDMDHENMFWYRQDPGLGLRLIYFSYDVKMKEKGDIPEGYSVSREKKERFSLILESASTNQTSMYLCASSLVGQGRASYEQYFGPGTRLTVT.

Regarding this clonotype: This could be a read error, since a much larger clone is one nucleotide away. The chain joins TRBV11-3 to TRBJ2-2, with 7 bases lining up with TRBD1. Per germline, CDR1 SGHNT and CDR2 YENEEA. The ends lost 5 bases at V and 4 bases at J; junction bases unmatched: 4. The CDR3 runs to 14 residues. The CDR3 nucleotides are TGTGCCAGCAGCCCGGGACAGCCCACCGGGGAGCTGTTTTTT. Translated: CASSPGQPTGELFF.

This clonotype was seen repeatedly, ten times or more. This chain joins TRBV7-8 and TRBJ1-5, with 8 bases matching TRBD1. This CDR3 has 14 residues. Germline CDR1 and CDR2: SGHVS and FQNEAQ. J lost 7 bases, V lost 4 bases, and 6 bases had no gene match. CDR3 loop: CASSWKQGVQPQHF. In DNA, the CDR3 is TGTGCCAGCAGCTGGAAACAGGGGGTGCAGCCCCAGCATTTT. Full variable domain (outside the CDR3, taken from reference TRBV7-8 and TRBJ1-5): GAGVSQSPRYKVAKRGQDVALRCDPISGHVSLFWYQQALGQGPEFLTYFQNEAQLDKSGLPSDRFFAERPEGSVSTLKIQRTQQEDSAVYLCASSWKQGVQPQHFGDGTRLSIL.

This clonotype has just a few counts. The chain uses TRBV6-5 and TRBJ2-7, with no clear D. Trimming removed 2 bases from V and 0 bases from J, with 5 bases in between. Germline V gene data show CDR1 as MNHEY and CDR2 as SVGAGI. The length of the CDR3 is 13 residues. In DNA, the CDR3 is TGTGCCAGCAGTTACGGGCTCTCCTACGAGCAGTACTTC. Encoded protein: CASSYGLSYEQYF.

The table lists this clonotype with many counts. A much larger clone is a single base away; this may be a read error. The J gene is TRBJ2-7, the V gene TRBV2, with unresolved D. Germline assignment: CDR1 SNHLY and CDR2 FYNNEI. The CDR3 is 11 residues long. V was clipped by 3 bases and J by 2 bases, with 2 bases between them. The CDR3 sequence: CASSDPYEQYF. DNA of the CDR3: TGTGCCAGCAGTGACCCCTACGAGCAGTACTTC.

In its sample, this clonotype was seen many times. The chain has TRBV7-2 and TRBJ2-7; D not certain. Trimming removed 3 bases from V and 3 bases from J, with 6 bases in between. The CDR3 length is 12 residues. Germline V gives CDR1 SGHTA, CDR2 FQGNSA. DNA of the CDR3: TGTGCCAGCAGCTTCACGGGCTACGAGCAGTACTTC. Its protein is CASSFTGYEQYF.

The table lists this clonotype with many counts. The V call is TRBV2, the J call TRBJ1-1, with D possibly matching TRBD1 (6 bases). The CDR3 runs 14 residues. The germline V gene has CDR1 SNHLY and CDR2 FYNNEI. V lost 4 bases and J 3 bases, leaving 12 bases between the germline ends. CDR3 sequence reads: CASSATGTDTEAFF. The CDR3 region has the DNA TGTGCCAGCAGTGCTACAGGGACGGACACTGAAGCTTTCTTT. Variable domain in full (rest from reference TRBV2 and TRBJ1-1): EPEVTQTPSHQVTQMGQEVILRCVPISNHLYFYWYRQILGQKVEFLVSFYNNEISEKSEIFDDQFSVERPDGSNFTLKIRSTKLEDSAMYFCASSATGTDTEAFFGQGTRLTVV.

CDR3 DNA sequence: TGTGCCAGCAGACCCGGACAGGGGTACAATCAGCCCCAGCATTTT. This translates into CASRPGQGYNQPQHF. The gene calls are TRBV6-1 and TRBJ1-5, with 9 bases aligning to TRBD1. In germline, CDR1 is MNHNS, CDR2 SASEGT. J gave up 3 bases and V 6 bases, and 6 bases lay outside the gene matches. This CDR3 is 15 amino acids long.

Ten or more counts support this clonotype. CDR3: CASSGQGRPEAFF. The DNA of the CDR3 is TGTGCCAGCAGTGGACAGGGGAGACCTGAAGCTTTCTTT. The genes are TRBV2 and TRBJ1-1; 8 nucleotides align to TRBD1. The length of the CDR3 is 13 residues. Germline V gene lookup returns CDR1 SNHLY and CDR2 FYNNEI. V was pared by 4 bases and J by 6 bases, with 4 bases of the junction left unmatched. Using reference TRBV2 and TRBJ1-1 for the parts outside the CDR3, the full variable domain is EPEVTQTPSHQVTQMGQEVILRCVPISNHLYFYWYRQILGQKVEFLVSFYNNEISEKSEIFDDQFSVERPDGSNFTLKIRSTKLEDSAMYFCASSGQGRPEAFFGQGTRLTVV.

V is TRBV12-5 and J is TRBJ1-5; the D is unclear. This CDR3 comprises 14 residues. The V end lost 2 bases, the J end lost 4 bases, and 9 bases lay between the germline ends. Germline V gene data show CDR1 as LGHNT and CDR2 as FRNRAP. CDR3 nucleotides: TGTGCTAGTGGTTTGTCAAAAGTTAATCAGCCCCAGCATTTT. Amino acid sequence: CASGLSKVNQPQHF.

This clonotype showed up many times. This sequence joins TRBV5-5 and TRBJ1-2; 7 bases match TRBD1. With 3 bases clipped from V and 8 bases from J, the junction kept 10 bases outside the gene matches. The length of the CDR3 is 14 residues. In germline, CDR1 is SGHKS, CDR2 YYEKEE (reference sequence). CDR3 sequence: CASSSAGTAWGYTF. The CDR3 DNA follows: TGTGCCAGCAGCTCTGCCGGGACAGCGTGGGGCTACACCTTC.

This chain uses TRBV4-1 with TRBJ1-2; D call uncertain. V lost 0 bases and J 4 bases, leaving 6 bases between the germline ends. The CDR3 runs 13 residues. Germline CDR1 is MGHRA and CDR2 is YSYEKL. In nucleotides, the CDR3 is TGCGCCAGCAGCCAAGAAGCCAGCTATGGCTACACCTTC. Its translation is CASSQEASYGYTF.

The table lists this clonotype with a few counts. The chain has TRBV11-2 and TRBJ2-5, with 7 positions matching TRBD2. Germline CDR1 is SGHAT and CDR2 is FQNNGV. Losses at the gene ends were 5 bases for V and 5 bases for J; bases not matched to a gene: 8. This CDR3 spans 14 amino acids. The CDR3 DNA sequence: TGTGCCAGCAGCCACTGGACTAGTTGGGAGACCCAGTACTTC. Protein: CASSHWTSWETQYF.

This clonotype has more than one count but fewer than ten. CDR3 DNA sequence: TGTGCCAGCCGACAGACTAGCGGTGAGACCCAGTACTTC. Its protein is CASRQTSGETQYF. The rearrangement uses TRBV25-1 and TRBJ2-5, with 9 bases identical to TRBD2. CDR3 length: 13 amino acids. Unmatched junction bases numbered 6, after V lost 8 bases and J lost 5 bases. Germline V CDR1 and CDR2: MGHDK, SYGVNS.

This sequence joins TRBV29-1 and TRBJ2-7; TRBD2 aligns across 7 bases. The germline CDR1 and CDR2 sequences are SQVTM and ANQGSEA. V lost 7 bases, J lost 0 bases, and 12 bases stayed unmatched. This CDR3 has 15 amino acids. The CDR3: CSALVGGGGSYEQYF. The CDR3 region has the DNA TGCAGCGCCCTGGTGGGGGGGGGAGGCTCCTACGAGCAGTACTTC.

This clonotype has a count of ten or more. CDR3 in amino acids: CASSLTPPGQSFYEQYF. The CDR3 DNA reads as TGTGCCAGCAGCTTAACCCCGCCGGGCCAATCATTCTACGAGCAGTACTTC. This chain uses TRBV11-3 with TRBJ2-7; D gene ambiguous. CDR3 size: 17 residues. Germline V gives CDR1 SGHNT, CDR2 YENEEA. Trimming left V 2 bases short and J 3 bases short, with 20 bases between.

At least ten counts were recorded for this clonotype. The rearrangement links TRBV5-6 to TRBJ2-7; unclear D gene. The V end lost 3 bases, the J end lost 5 bases, and 6 bases lay between the germline ends. CDR1 is SGHDT and CDR2 is YYEEEE in the germline V gene. The CDR3 is 11 amino acids. CDR3 in amino acids: CASSSWNEQYF. In nucleotides, the CDR3 is TGTGCCAGCAGCTCTTGGAACGAGCAGTACTTC.

A few counts support this clonotype. V usage is TRBV28 and J usage is TRBJ2-5; D not certain. The CDR3 spans 11 residues. Trimming took off 9 bases at V and 7 bases at J, with 12 bases between the two ends. Germline V gives CDR1 MDHEN, CDR2 SYDVKM. As DNA, the CDR3 is TGTGCCAGACAGCTTATGAGGACCCAGTACTTC. Its translation: CARQLMRTQYF.